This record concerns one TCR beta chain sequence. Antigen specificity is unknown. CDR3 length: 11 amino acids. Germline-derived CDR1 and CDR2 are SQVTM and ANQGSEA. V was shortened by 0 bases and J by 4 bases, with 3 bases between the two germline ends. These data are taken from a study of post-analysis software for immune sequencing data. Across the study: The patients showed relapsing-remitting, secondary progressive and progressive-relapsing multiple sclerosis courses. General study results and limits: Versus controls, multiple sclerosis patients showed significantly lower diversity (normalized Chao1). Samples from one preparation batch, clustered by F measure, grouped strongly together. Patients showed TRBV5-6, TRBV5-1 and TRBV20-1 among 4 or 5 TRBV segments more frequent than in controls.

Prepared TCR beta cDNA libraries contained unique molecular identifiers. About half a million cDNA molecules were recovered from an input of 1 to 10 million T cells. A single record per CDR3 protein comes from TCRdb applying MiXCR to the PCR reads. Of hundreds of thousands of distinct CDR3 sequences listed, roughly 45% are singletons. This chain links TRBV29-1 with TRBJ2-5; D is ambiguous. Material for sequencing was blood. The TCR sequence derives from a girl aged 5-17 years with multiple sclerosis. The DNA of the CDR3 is TGCAGCGTTGAAGACGGAGAGACCCAGTACTTC. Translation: CSVEDGETQYF.